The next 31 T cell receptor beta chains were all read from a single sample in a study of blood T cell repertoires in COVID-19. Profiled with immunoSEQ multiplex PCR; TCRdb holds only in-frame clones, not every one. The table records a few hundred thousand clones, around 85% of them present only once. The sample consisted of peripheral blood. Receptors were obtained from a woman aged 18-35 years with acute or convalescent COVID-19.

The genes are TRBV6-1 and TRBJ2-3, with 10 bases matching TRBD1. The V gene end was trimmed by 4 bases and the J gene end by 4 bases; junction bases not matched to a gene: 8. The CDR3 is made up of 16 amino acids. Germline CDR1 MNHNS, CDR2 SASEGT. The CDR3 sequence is CASSGDRGVIADTQYF. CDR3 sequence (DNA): TGTGCCAGCAGTGGGGACAGGGGTGTGATCGCAGATACGCAGTATTTT.

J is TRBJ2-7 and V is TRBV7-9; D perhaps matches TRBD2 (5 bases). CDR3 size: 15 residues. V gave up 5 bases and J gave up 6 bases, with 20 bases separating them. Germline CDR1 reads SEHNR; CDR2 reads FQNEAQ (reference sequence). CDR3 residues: CASSPVLGVRSEQYF. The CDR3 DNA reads TGTGCCAGCAGCCCCGTTTTGGGAGTGCGGAGCGAGCAGTACTTC.

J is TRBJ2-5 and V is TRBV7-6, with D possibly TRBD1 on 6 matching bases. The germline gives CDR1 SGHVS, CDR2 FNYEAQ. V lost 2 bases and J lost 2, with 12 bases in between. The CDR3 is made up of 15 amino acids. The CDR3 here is CASSLNQQGQETQYF. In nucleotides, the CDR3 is TGTGCCAGCAGCTTAAACCAGCAGGGGCAAGAGACCCAGTACTTC.

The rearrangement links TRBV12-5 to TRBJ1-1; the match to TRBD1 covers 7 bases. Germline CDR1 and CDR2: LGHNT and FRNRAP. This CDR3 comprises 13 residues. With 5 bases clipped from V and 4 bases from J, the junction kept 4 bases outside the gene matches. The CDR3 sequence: CASGTGTVTEAFF. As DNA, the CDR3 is TGTGCTAGTGGTACCGGGACAGTCACTGAAGCTTTCTTT. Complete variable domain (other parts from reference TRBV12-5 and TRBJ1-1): DARVTQTPRHKVTEMGQEVTMRCQPILGHNTVFWYRQTMMQGLELLAYFRNRAPLDDSGMPKDRFSAEMPDATLATLKIQPSEPRDSAVYFCASGTGTVTEAFFGQGTRLTVV.

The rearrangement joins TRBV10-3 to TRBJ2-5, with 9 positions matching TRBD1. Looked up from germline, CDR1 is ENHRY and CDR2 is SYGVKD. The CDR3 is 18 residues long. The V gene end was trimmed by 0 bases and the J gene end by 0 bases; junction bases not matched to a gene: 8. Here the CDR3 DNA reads TGTGCCATCAGTGAGTCCCGGGACAGGGATGCTGACCAAGAGACCCAGTACTTC. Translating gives CAISESRDRDADQETQYF.

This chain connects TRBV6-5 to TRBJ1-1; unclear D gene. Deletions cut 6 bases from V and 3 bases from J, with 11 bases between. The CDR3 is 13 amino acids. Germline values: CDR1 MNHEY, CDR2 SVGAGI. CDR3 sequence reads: CASSQVGDTEAFF. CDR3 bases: TGTGCCAGCAGCCAGGTCGGTGACACTGAAGCTTTCTTT.

The CDR3 sequence: CASSLGTGAYYGYTF. Written as DNA, the CDR3 is TGTGCCAGCAGCTTAGGGACAGGGGCTTACTATGGCTACACCTTC. The V and J genes are TRBV5-6 and TRBJ1-2, with 10 nucleotides matching TRBD1. CDR3 size: 15 residues. The J segment lost 3 bases and the V segment lost 2 bases, leaving 4 bases of the junction unmatched. The V gene's germline CDR1 is SGHDT and CDR2 YYEEEE.

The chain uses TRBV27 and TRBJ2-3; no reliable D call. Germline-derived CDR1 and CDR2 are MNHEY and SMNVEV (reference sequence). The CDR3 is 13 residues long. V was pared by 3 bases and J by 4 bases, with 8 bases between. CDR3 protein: CASSFVFADTQYF. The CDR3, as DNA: TGTGCCAGCAGTTTTGTATTCGCAGATACGCAGTATTTT.

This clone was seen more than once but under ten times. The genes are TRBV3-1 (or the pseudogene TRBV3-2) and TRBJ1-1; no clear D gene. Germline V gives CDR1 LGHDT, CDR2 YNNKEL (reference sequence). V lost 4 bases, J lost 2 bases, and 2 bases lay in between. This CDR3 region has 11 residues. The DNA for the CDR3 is TGTGCCAGCAGCCTAAACACTGAAGCTTTCTTT. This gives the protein CASSLNTEAFF.

This chain's CDR3 is CASSGETGGYGYTF. The CDR3 DNA sequence: TGTGCCAGCAGTGGGGAGACAGGGGGCTATGGCTACACCTTC. V gene TRBV2 combines with J gene TRBJ1-2; 9 nucleotides align to TRBD1. J gave up 4 bases and V 4 bases, and 4 bases lay outside the gene matches. The CDR3 length is 14 residues. The germline gives CDR1 SNHLY, CDR2 FYNNEI.

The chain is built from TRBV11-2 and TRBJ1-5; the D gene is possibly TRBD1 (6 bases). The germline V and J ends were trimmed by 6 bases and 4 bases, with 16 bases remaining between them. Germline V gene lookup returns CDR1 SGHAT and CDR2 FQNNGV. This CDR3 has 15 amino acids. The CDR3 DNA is TGTGCCAGCAGGGGAGGGGGTGAAGGAAATCAGCCCCAGCATTTT. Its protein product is CASRGGGEGNQPQHF.

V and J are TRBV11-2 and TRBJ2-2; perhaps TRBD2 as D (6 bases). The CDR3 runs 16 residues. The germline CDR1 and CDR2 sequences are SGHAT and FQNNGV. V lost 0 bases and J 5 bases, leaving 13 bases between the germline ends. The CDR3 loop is CASSLEEGLGTGELFF. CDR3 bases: TGTGCCAGCAGCTTAGAGGAGGGGCTGGGTACCGGGGAGCTGTTTTTT.

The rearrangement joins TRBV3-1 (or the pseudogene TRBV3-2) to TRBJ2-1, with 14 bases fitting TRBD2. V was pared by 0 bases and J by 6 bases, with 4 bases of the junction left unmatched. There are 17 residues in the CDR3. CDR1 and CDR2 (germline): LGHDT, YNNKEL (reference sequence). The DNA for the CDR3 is TGTGCCAGCAGCCAAGAGACTAGCGGGGGGGCATCCAATGAGCAGTTCTTC. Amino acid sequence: CASSQETSGGASNEQFF.

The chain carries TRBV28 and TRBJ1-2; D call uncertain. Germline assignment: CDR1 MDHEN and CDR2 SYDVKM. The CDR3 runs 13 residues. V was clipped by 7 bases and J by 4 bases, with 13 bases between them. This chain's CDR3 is CASTPPRSYGYTF. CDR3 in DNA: TGTGCCAGCACCCCACCGAGGAGCTATGGCTACACCTTC.

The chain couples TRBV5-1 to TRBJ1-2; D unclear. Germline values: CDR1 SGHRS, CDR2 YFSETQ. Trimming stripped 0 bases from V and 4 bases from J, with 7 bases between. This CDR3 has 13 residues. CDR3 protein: CASSLGSSYGYTF. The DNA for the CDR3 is TGCGCCAGCAGCTTGGGAAGTAGCTATGGCTACACCTTC.

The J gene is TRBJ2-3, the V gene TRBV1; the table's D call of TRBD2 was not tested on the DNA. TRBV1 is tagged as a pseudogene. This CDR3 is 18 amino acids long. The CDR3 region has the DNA TGCACCAGCAGCCAGGGACTAGCGGGAGGGCTTTGCACAGATACGCAGTATTTT. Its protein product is CTSSQGLAGGLCTDTQYF.

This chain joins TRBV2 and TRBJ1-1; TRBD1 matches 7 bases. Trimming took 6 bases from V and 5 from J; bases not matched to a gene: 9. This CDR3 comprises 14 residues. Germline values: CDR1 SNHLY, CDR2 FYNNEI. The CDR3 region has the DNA TGTGCCAGCAGGCTGATCTCAGGGGGTACTGAAGCTTTCTTT. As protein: CASRLISGGTEAFF.

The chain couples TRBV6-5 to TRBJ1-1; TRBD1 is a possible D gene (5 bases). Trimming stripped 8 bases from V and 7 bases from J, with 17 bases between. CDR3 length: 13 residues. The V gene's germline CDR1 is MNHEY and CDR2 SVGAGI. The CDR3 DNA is TGTGCCAGCGGGGCGGGGGGGACTAATGAAGCTTTCTTT. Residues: CASGAGGTNEAFF.

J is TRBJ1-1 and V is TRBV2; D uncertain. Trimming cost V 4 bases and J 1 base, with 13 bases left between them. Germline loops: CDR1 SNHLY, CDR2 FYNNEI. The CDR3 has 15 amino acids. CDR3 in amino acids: CASSGGQAENTEAFF. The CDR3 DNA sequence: TGTGCCAGCAGTGGAGGGCAGGCGGAGAACACTGAAGCTTTCTTT.

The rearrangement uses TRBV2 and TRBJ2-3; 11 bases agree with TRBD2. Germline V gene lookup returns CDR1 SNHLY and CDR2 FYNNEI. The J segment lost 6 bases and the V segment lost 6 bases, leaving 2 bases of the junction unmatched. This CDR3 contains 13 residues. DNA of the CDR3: TGTGCCAGCAGGCGACTAGCGGGGGATACGCAGTATTTT. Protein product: CASRRLAGDTQYF.

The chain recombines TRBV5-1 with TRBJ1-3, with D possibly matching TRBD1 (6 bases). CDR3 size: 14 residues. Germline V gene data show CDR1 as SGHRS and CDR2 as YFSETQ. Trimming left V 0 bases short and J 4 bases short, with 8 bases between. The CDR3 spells CASSLGQGGNTIYF. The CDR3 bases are TGCGCCAGCAGCTTGGGTCAGGGGGGAAACACCATATATTTT.

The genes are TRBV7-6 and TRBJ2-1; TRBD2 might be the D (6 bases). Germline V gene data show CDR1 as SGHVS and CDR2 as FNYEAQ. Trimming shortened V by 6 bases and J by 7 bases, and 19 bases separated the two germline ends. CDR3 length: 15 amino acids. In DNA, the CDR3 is TGTGCCAGCAGGGGATATAGGAGGGAAGGGAATGAGCAGTTCTTC. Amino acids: CASRGYRREGNEQFF.

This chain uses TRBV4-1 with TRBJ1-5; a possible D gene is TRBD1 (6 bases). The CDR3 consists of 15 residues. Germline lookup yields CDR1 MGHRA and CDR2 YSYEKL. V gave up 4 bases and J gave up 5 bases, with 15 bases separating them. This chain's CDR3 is CASSPNVGQYQPQHF. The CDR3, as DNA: TGCGCCAGCAGCCCCAACGTGGGACAATATCAGCCCCAGCATTTT.

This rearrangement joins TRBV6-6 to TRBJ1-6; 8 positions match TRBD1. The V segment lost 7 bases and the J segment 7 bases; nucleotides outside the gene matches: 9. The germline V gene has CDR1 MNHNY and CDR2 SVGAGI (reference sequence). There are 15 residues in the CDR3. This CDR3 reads CASNPLTGANSPLHF. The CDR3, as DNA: TGTGCCAGCAACCCGTTGACAGGGGCAAATTCACCCCTCCACTTT.

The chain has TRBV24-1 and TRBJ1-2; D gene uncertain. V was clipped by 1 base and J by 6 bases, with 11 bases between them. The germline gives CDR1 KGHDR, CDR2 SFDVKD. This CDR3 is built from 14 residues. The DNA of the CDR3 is TGTGCCACCAGTGATTTTCCGAGGGTGAATGGCTACACCTTC. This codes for CATSDFPRVNGYTF.

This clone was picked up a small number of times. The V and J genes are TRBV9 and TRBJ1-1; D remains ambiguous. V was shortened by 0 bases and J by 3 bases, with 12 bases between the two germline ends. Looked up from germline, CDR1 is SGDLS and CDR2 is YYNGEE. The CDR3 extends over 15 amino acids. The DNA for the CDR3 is TGTGCCAGCAGCGTAGGTCTAGGGAGGGACACTGAAGCTTTCTTT. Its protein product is CASSVGLGRDTEAFF.

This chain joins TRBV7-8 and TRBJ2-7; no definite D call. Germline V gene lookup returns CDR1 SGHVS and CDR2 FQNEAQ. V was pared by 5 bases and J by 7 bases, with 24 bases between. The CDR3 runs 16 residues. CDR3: CASSPEVSRLPGEQYF. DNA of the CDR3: TGTGCCAGCAGCCCTGAAGTAAGCAGGTTGCCCGGTGAGCAGTACTTC.

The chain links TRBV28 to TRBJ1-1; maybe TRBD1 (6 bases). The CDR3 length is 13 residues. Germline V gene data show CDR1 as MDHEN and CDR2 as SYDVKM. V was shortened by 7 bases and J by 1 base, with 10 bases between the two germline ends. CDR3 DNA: TGTGCCAGCATGGGGGGGCCGAACACTGAAGCTTTCTTT. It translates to CASMGGPNTEAFF.

The CDR3 loop reads CASSQALDRAWGEQYF. In nucleotides, the CDR3 is TGTGCCAGCAGCCAGGCGCTGGACAGGGCTTGGGGCGAGCAGTACTTC. This chain links TRBV14 with TRBJ2-7, with 8 positions matching TRBD1. Trimming removed 3 bases from V and 6 bases from J; junction bases left unmatched: 13. Germline CDR1 SGHDN, CDR2 FVKESK. CDR3 length: 16 amino acids.

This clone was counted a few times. The CDR3 region is CASTNSGTDSYEQYF. CDR3 bases: TGTGCCAGCACGAACTCCGGGACAGACTCCTACGAGCAGTACTTC. The chain carries TRBV6-5 and TRBJ2-7; 7 nucleotides agree with TRBD1. This CDR3 has 15 residues. Losses at the gene ends were 7 bases for V and 0 bases for J; bases not matched to a gene: 9. The germline V gene has CDR1 MNHEY and CDR2 SVGAGI.

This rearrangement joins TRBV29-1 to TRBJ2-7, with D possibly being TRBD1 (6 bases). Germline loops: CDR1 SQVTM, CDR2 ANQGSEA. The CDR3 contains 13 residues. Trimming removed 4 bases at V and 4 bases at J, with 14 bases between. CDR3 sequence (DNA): TGCAGCGTTGCCGGTCAGGGGAGATACGAGCAGTACTTC. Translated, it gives CSVAGQGRYEQYF.